Below, one TCR beta chain is given with its context. Original handling: The authors estimated nucleated cell counts from reference gene primer amplification. The protocol was immunoSEQ multiplex PCR, while the TCRdb copy is restricted to in-frame clones and leaves out a portion. V, J and clone size were drawn from that table, and D and trimming were deduced from the DNA. The sample lists roughly 250,000 clones, roughly four fifths occurring once. CDR3 length: 13 amino acids. CDR1 SGHNT and CDR2 YYREEE come from the germline V gene (reference sequence). Trimming removed 0 bases from V and 3 bases from J, with 6 bases in between. The record originates from a study of blood T cell repertoires in COVID-19. Study information: The study drew acute and convalescent COVID-19 samples from the United States, Italy and Spain. In each case, the material was cDNA or gDNA derived from T cells, B-cell-depleted T cells, or PBMCs.

This clonotype originated in a woman older than 75 with acute or convalescent COVID-19. The sequenced sample was peripheral blood. The chain links TRBV5-4 to TRBJ2-5; D might be TRBD1 (5 bases). In DNA form, the CDR3 reads TGTGCCAGCAGCTTGGGCAGGGAAGAGACCCAGTACTTC. Translating gives CASSLGREETQYF.